These T cell receptor beta chains were read from a single sample in a study of tumor-infiltrating lymphocytes in localized non-small cell lung cancer. TCRdb keeps only in-frame clones here, not all; method: immunoSEQ multiplex PCR. In the table there are roughly 15,000 clones, about two thirds of which are singletons. Sequenced: uninvolved lung tissue not adjacent to the tumor. These receptors were obtained from a human donor with non-small cell lung cancer. Each CDR3 is given with its conserved first and last residue. Fields, in order: CDR3 protein, CDR3 DNA, J gene, D gene, clone size, V gene. The D gene is left open where the match is weak. The size entry is marked missing in some rows and otherwise reads once, few, many or a size class.

CDR3 protein: CASRTGQGGYEQYF
CDR3 DNA: TGCGCCAGCAGGACCGGACAGGGGGGTTACGAGCAGTACTTC
J gene: TRBJ2-7
D gene: TRBD1
clone size: -
V gene: TRBV5-1

CDR3 protein: CASSESSGGTYEQYF
CDR3 DNA: TGTGCCAGCAGTGAATCTAGCGGGGGAACCTACGAGCAGTACTTC
J gene: TRBJ2-7
D gene: TRBD2
clone size: -
V gene: TRBV6-4

CDR3 protein: CAWSSGSLAGGRETQYF
CDR3 DNA: TGTGCCTGGAGTTCAGGGAGTCTAGCGGGAGGGAGGGAGACCCAGTACTTC
J gene: TRBJ2-5
D gene: TRBD2
clone size: -
V gene: TRBV30

CDR3 protein: CASRMGREKLFF
CDR3 DNA: TGTGCCAGCAGGATGGGGCGCGAAAAACTGTTTTTT
J gene: TRBJ1-4
D gene: -
clone size: -
V gene: TRBV2

CDR3 protein: CAWSVEQYEQFF
CDR3 DNA: TGTGCCTGGAGTGTGGAACAGTACGAGCAGTTCTTC
J gene: TRBJ2-1
D gene: -
clone size: few
V gene: TRBV30

CDR3 protein: CASSTYGGSGNTIYF
CDR3 DNA: TGTGCCAGCAGCACCTACGGGGGATCTGGAAACACCATATATTTT
J gene: TRBJ1-3
D gene: -
clone size: -
V gene: TRBV7-2

CDR3 protein: CASSSRGANTEAFF
CDR3 DNA: TGTGCCAGCAGTTCCCGGGGGGCGAACACTGAAGCTTTCTTT
J gene: TRBJ1-1
D gene: -
clone size: -
V gene: TRBV28

CDR3 protein: CSVRDRAENTEAFF
CDR3 DNA: TGCAGCGTCCGGGACAGGGCCGAGAACACTGAAGCTTTCTTT
J gene: TRBJ1-1
D gene: TRBD1
clone size: -
V gene: TRBV29-1

CDR3 protein: CSVEGLRGTEAFF
CDR3 DNA: TGCAGCGTTGAGGGGCTAAGGGGGACTGAAGCTTTCTTT
J gene: TRBJ1-1
D gene: -
clone size: -
V gene: TRBV29-1

CDR3 protein: CASSQGSNTEAFF
CDR3 DNA: TGCGCCAGCAGCCAAGGCTCGAACACTGAAGCTTTCTTT
J gene: TRBJ1-1
D gene: -
clone size: -
V gene: TRBV4-1

CDR3 protein: CASSLEGQNTEAFF
CDR3 DNA: TGCGCCAGCAGCCTTGAGGGCCAGAACACTGAAGCTTTCTTT
J gene: TRBJ1-1
D gene: -
clone size: -
V gene: TRBV5-1

CDR3 protein: CASSLNSGTTNSPLHF
CDR3 DNA: TGTGCCAGCAGTTTAAACTCCGGGACAACTAATTCACCCCTCCACTTT
J gene: TRBJ1-6
D gene: -
clone size: -
V gene: TRBV6-5

CDR3 protein: CASSPSRGLAKNIQYF
CDR3 DNA: TGTGCCAGCAGCCCATCGCGGGGGTTAGCCAAAAACATTCAGTACTTC
J gene: TRBJ2-4
D gene: TRBD2
clone size: -
V gene: TRBV7-2

CDR3 protein: CASSLGGYGNSPLHF
CDR3 DNA: TGTGCCAGCAGCTTAGGGGGATATGGGAATTCACCCCTCCACTTT
J gene: TRBJ1-6
D gene: -
clone size: -
V gene: TRBV7-3

CDR3 protein: CSVVGVDVTGELFF
CDR3 DNA: TGCAGCGTTGTTGGGGTAGATGTAACCGGGGAGCTGTTTTTT
J gene: TRBJ2-2
D gene: -
clone size: -
V gene: TRBV29-1

CDR3 protein: CATSRGTRGGPNSGANVLTF
CDR3 DNA: TGTGCCACCAGCAGAGGGACCCGGGGGGGCCCCAATTCTGGGGCCAACGTCCTGACTTTC
J gene: TRBJ2-6
D gene: TRBD2
clone size: -
V gene: TRBV15

CDR3 protein: CASSRSGLAASYNEQFF
CDR3 DNA: TGTGCCAGTAGTAGATCGGGACTAGCGGCCTCCTACAATGAGCAGTTCTTC
J gene: TRBJ2-1
D gene: TRBD2
clone size: -
V gene: TRBV19

CDR3 protein: CASSFDRGTEAFF
CDR3 DNA: TGTGCCAGCAGCTTTGACAGGGGAACTGAAGCTTTCTTT
J gene: TRBJ1-1
D gene: TRBD1
clone size: -
V gene: TRBV7-3

CDR3 protein: CASSPWETAGITEAFF
CDR3 DNA: TGTGCCAGCAGCCCGTGGGAGACGGCGGGGATCACTGAAGCTTTCTTT
J gene: TRBJ1-1
D gene: -
clone size: -
V gene: TRBV5-6

CDR3 protein: CASSLGEVAAGELFF
CDR3 DNA: TGTGCCAGCAGCTTAGGGGAGGTGGCCGCCGGGGAGCTGTTTTTT
J gene: TRBJ2-2
D gene: -
clone size: -
V gene: TRBV7-9

CDR3 protein: CASSGGRAYEQYF
CDR3 DNA: TGCGCCAGCAGTGGCGGGAGGGCCTACGAGCAGTACTTC
J gene: TRBJ2-7
D gene: TRBD2
clone size: medium-sized
V gene: TRBV10-1

CDR3 protein: CASSFRDTDYGYTF
CDR3 DNA: TGTGCCAGCAGTTTCCGGGACACCGACTATGGCTACACCTTC
J gene: TRBJ1-2
D gene: -
clone size: -
V gene: TRBV27

CDR3 protein: CASSPDRDYGYTF
CDR3 DNA: TGCGCCAGCAGCCCCGACAGGGACTATGGCTACACCTTC
J gene: TRBJ1-2
D gene: TRBD1
clone size: -
V gene: TRBV4-1

CDR3 protein: CATSRGDSNEKLFF
CDR3 DNA: TGTGCCACCAGCAGAGGGGACAGCAATGAAAAACTGTTTTTT
J gene: TRBJ1-4
D gene: TRBD1
clone size: -
V gene: TRBV15

CDR3 protein: CASTGTSGLGTGELFF
CDR3 DNA: TGTGCCAGTACCGGGACTAGCGGGTTGGGCACCGGGGAGCTGTTTTTT
J gene: TRBJ2-2
D gene: TRBD2
clone size: medium-sized
V gene: TRBV2

CDR3 protein: CASNPSGGTTDTQYF
CDR3 DNA: TGTGCCAGTAACCCCAGCGGGGGGACCACAGATACGCAGTATTTT
J gene: TRBJ2-3
D gene: TRBD2
clone size: -
V gene: TRBV19

CDR3 protein: CASSQDRDLNTGELFF
CDR3 DNA: TGCGCCAGCAGCCAAGATAGGGACCTGAACACCGGGGAGCTGTTTTTT
J gene: TRBJ2-2
D gene: -
clone size: -
V gene: TRBV4-3

CDR3 protein: CASSTGSRTSTEAFF
CDR3 DNA: TGTGCCAGCAGTACCGGGTCTCGAACGTCCACTGAAGCTTTCTTT
J gene: TRBJ1-1
D gene: -
clone size: -
V gene: TRBV2

CDR3 protein: CASTKDRGHSNEQFF
CDR3 DNA: TGTGCCAGCACCAAGGACAGGGGGCATTCCAATGAGCAGTTCTTC
J gene: TRBJ2-1
D gene: TRBD1
clone size: -
V gene: TRBV6-5

CDR3 protein: CASSKGARSEKLFF
CDR3 DNA: TGTGCCAGCAGTAAGGGGGCACGGAGTGAAAAACTGTTTTTT
J gene: TRBJ1-4
D gene: TRBD1
clone size: -
V gene: TRBV28

CDR3 protein: CASSPRDPWGNEQFF
CDR3 DNA: TGTGCCAGCAGCCCCCGGGACCCCTGGGGGAATGAGCAGTTCTTC
J gene: TRBJ2-1
D gene: -
clone size: -
V gene: TRBV7-2

CDR3 protein: CASSSLGAGYNSPLHF
CDR3 DNA: TGTGCCAGCAGCAGCTTAGGGGCCGGGTATAATTCACCCCTCCACTTT
J gene: TRBJ1-6
D gene: -
clone size: -
V gene: TRBV5-6

CDR3 protein: CASSGLGDRGDIQYF
CDR3 DNA: TGTGCCAGCAGCGGGTTGGGGGACAGGGGGGACATTCAGTACTTC
J gene: TRBJ2-4
D gene: TRBD1
clone size: few
V gene: TRBV9

CDR3 protein: CASSYNENTEAFF
CDR3 DNA: TGTGCCAGCAGTTACAATGAGAACACTGAAGCTTTCTTT
J gene: TRBJ1-1
D gene: -
clone size: -
V gene: TRBV6-5

CDR3 protein: CASSWRSGSSYEQYF
CDR3 DNA: TGTGCCAGTAGTTGGAGATCCGGGAGCTCCTACGAGCAGTACTTC
J gene: TRBJ2-7
D gene: -
clone size: few
V gene: TRBV19

CDR3 protein: CSIQDRGFSSDEQYF
CDR3 DNA: TGCAGCATCCAGGACAGGGGGTTTTCGAGCGACGAGCAGTACTTC
J gene: TRBJ2-7
D gene: TRBD1
clone size: -
V gene: TRBV29-1

CDR3 protein: CATGRAGGPRETQYF
CDR3 DNA: TGTGCCACCGGGCGGGCGGGGGGCCCGAGGGAGACCCAGTACTTC
J gene: TRBJ2-5
D gene: TRBD2
clone size: -
V gene: TRBV15

CDR3 protein: CAWSVRGGGLSNYGYTF
CDR3 DNA: TGTGCCTGGAGTGTACGGGGAGGAGGCCTGTCTAACTATGGCTACACCTTC
J gene: TRBJ1-2
D gene: -
clone size: -
V gene: TRBV30

CDR3 protein: CASSLRQGPLNIQYF
CDR3 DNA: TGTGCCAGCAGTTTACGCCAGGGACCACTAAACATTCAGTACTTC
J gene: TRBJ2-4
D gene: -
clone size: -
V gene: TRBV7-8

CDR3 protein: CASNGLAGGADTQYF
CDR3 DNA: TGTGCCAGTAACGGACTAGCGGGAGGAGCAGATACGCAGTATTTT
J gene: TRBJ2-3
D gene: TRBD2
clone size: -
V gene: TRBV19

CDR3 protein: CASSLALTGSGNTIYF
CDR3 DNA: TGTGCCAGCAGCTTAGCATTGACCGGGAGTGGAAACACCATATATTTT
J gene: TRBJ1-3
D gene: -
clone size: -
V gene: TRBV7-9

CDR3 protein: CASSVGQGTNEQFF
CDR3 DNA: TGTGCCAGCAGCGTAGGGCAGGGGACTAATGAGCAGTTCTTC
J gene: TRBJ2-1
D gene: -
clone size: -
V gene: TRBV9

CDR3 protein: CASSSFRGPQETQYF
CDR3 DNA: TGTGCCAGCAGCTCATTCAGGGGGCCACAAGAGACCCAGTACTTC
J gene: TRBJ2-5
D gene: TRBD1
clone size: once
V gene: TRBV7-3

CDR3 protein: CASRDRTGKNTIYF
CDR3 DNA: TGTGCCAGCAGGGACCGGACAGGGAAAAACACCATATATTTT
J gene: TRBJ1-3
D gene: TRBD1
clone size: -
V gene: TRBV2

CDR3 protein: CASSRGKAYEQYF
CDR3 DNA: TGTGCCAGCAGCCGCGGAAAGGCCTACGAGCAGTACTTC
J gene: TRBJ2-7
D gene: -
clone size: -
V gene: TRBV6-5

CDR3 protein: CAWSVAGNEAFF
CDR3 DNA: TGTGCCTGGAGTGTAGCTGGTAATGAAGCTTTCTTT
J gene: TRBJ1-1
D gene: -
clone size: medium-sized
V gene: TRBV30

CDR3 protein: CASSLGGQGSSPLHF
CDR3 DNA: TGTGCCAGCAGCTTAGGTGGTCAGGGTAGTTCACCCCTCCACTTT
J gene: TRBJ1-6
D gene: -
clone size: -
V gene: TRBV11-2

CDR3 protein: CASSLSRDRGTDTQYF
CDR3 DNA: TGTGCCAGCAGTCTGAGCCGGGACAGGGGCACAGATACGCAGTATTTT
J gene: TRBJ2-3
D gene: TRBD1
clone size: -
V gene: TRBV2

CDR3 protein: CASSPSWGGFGYTF
CDR3 DNA: TGTGCCAGCAGTCCATCCTGGGGGGGATTTGGCTACACCTTC
J gene: TRBJ1-2
D gene: -
clone size: -
V gene: TRBV27

CDR3 protein: CASSLVSGTGATKQYF
CDR3 DNA: TGTGCCAGCAGCTTGGTATCCGGGACAGGAGCTACGAAGCAGTACTTC
J gene: TRBJ2-7
D gene: TRBD1
clone size: -
V gene: TRBV5-6

CDR3 protein: CASSGERGASRGEQFF
CDR3 DNA: TGTGCCAGCAGCGGTGAGCGGGGGGCTTCTCGTGGTGAGCAGTTCTTC
J gene: TRBJ2-1
D gene: TRBD2
clone size: -
V gene: TRBV5-4

CDR3 protein: CASSLQPGLAYEQYF
CDR3 DNA: TGTGCCAGCAGTCTACAACCCGGTTTGGCCTACGAGCAGTACTTC
J gene: TRBJ2-7
D gene: -
clone size: -
V gene: TRBV28

CDR3 protein: CAWSARVGQPQHF
CDR3 DNA: TGTGCCTGGAGTGCACGGGTTGGTCAGCCCCAGCATTTT
J gene: TRBJ1-5
D gene: -
clone size: -
V gene: TRBV30

CDR3 protein: CASSPGTGHGYTF
CDR3 DNA: TGCGCCAGCAGCCCGGGGACAGGGCACGGCTACACCTTC
J gene: TRBJ1-2
D gene: TRBD1
clone size: -
V gene: TRBV4-3

CDR3 protein: CASSYIDPGSTDTQYF
CDR3 DNA: TGTGCCAGCAGTTACATTGATCCAGGGAGCACAGATACGCAGTATTTT
J gene: TRBJ2-3
D gene: -
clone size: -
V gene: TRBV6-6

CDR3 protein: CAWRGGDTEAFF
CDR3 DNA: TGTGCCTGGAGGGGAGGGGACACTGAAGCTTTCTTT
J gene: TRBJ1-1
D gene: -
clone size: -
V gene: TRBV30

CDR3 protein: CASSPRGHASYEQYF
CDR3 DNA: TGTGCCAGCAGTCCCAGGGGGCATGCCTCCTACGAGCAGTACTTC
J gene: TRBJ2-7
D gene: TRBD1
clone size: -
V gene: TRBV6-6

CDR3 protein: CATSRPNQPQHF
CDR3 DNA: TGTGCCACCAGCAGGCCGAATCAGCCCCAGCATTTT
J gene: TRBJ1-5
D gene: -
clone size: -
V gene: TRBV15